Listed here is a single TCR beta chain. This clonotype appeared many times. Its antigen target is currently unknown. No clone much larger than this one lies a single base away; base qualities are absent. TCRdb lists the instrument as Illumina MiSeq. The public reads were reanalyzed by TCRdb: fastp trimming at Q25, MiXCR alignment, in-frame beta chains only. A single entry per CDR3 protein holds the most common genes and DNA from its merged rows. This sample is represented by 8,000 to 9,500 distinct CDR3 sequences; 15% to 20% of them were singletons. 25% of the sample is in the top ten clones. The sample comes from a study of liver allograft versus peripheral blood T cells (TCRdb year 2020). In the study overall: The study compared T cell receptor repertoires found within transplanted livers against repertoires in the peripheral blood of liver transplant recipients. Beyond this particular receptor, the publication reports: The T cell receptor repertoires within liver allografts were reported to be different from the T cell receptor repertoires detected in peripheral blood.

This clonotype was obtained from a human patient who had a liver transplant. After transplantation, some T cells may belong to the graft donor instead of the recipient.

Here the CDR3 is given as CASSPGTSYEQYF. The DNA sequence follows: TGTGCCAGCAGTCCGGGGACAAGCTACGAGCAGTACTTC. The rearrangement joined TRBV27 to TRBJ2-7, and possibly TRBD1, on 6 matching bases. From its cysteine to its phenylalanine, the CDR3 spans 13 amino acids. Kept here is only the CDR3 DNA, which spans 39 bases and is read in frame from base 1. Via the germline V gene (reference sequence), CDR1 is MNHEY and CDR2 SMNVEV. Between the V and J ends, shortened by 5 bases and 3 bases respectively, the junction contains 11 bases.